The 4 T cell receptor beta chains in this list originate from one sample, sequenced in a study of molecular identifiers for immune sequencing clone quantification (dated by TCRdb to the late 2010s). The library relied on PCR. For sequencing, a NextSeq 500 was employed. TCRdb ran its own pipeline on the public reads, namely fastp trimming at Q25 and MiXCR clone calling, and kept in-frame beta chains. Merged by CDR3 protein, the rows form single entries marked with the most common genes and DNA. This sample lists under 100,000 distinct CDR3 sequences; around 27% were detected once. The top ten clonotypes cover approximately 0.8% of the sample. Sequencing was performed on naive CD8+ T cells from blood, with Jurkat cell RNA spiked in. The cell subset or site label corresponds to: FACS-sorted CD8+CD4-CCR7+CD45RA+ naive T cells. The receptors were gathered from a human donor in good health. Some libraries in this study had Jurkat cell RNA spiked in.

This clonotype was counted between two and nine times. Sequence at one end of the junction differs from germline and may be a read error. The chain employs TRBV7-3 and TRBJ2-1, with D perhaps assigned TRBD1 or TRBD2 (5 bases each). This CDR3 has 15 amino acids. The germline CDR1 and CDR2 sequences are SGHTA and FQGTGA. The CDR3 nucleotides read TGTGCCAGCAGCGCCCAGGGACGCGACTACAATGAGCAGTCCTTC. Translation: CASSAQGRDYNEQSF. Full variable domain (outside the CDR3, taken from reference TRBV7-3 and TRBJ2-1): GAGVSQTPSNKVTEKGKYVELRCDPISGHTALYWYRQSLGQGPEFLIYFQGTGAADDSGLPNDRFFAVRPEGSVSTLKIQRTERGDSAVYLCASSAQGRDYNEQSFGPGTRLTVL.

The rearrangement joins TRBV20-1 to TRBJ2-7, with 8 bases lining up with TRBD1. The CDR3 sequence is 16 residues long. CDR1 and CDR2 from the germline V gene are DFQATT and SNEGSKA (reference sequence). V dropped 0 bases and J dropped 2; count of bases not matched to a gene: 9. CDR3 nucleotide sequence: TGCAGTGCTAGAGATCTGGGCAGGGGGCCGACCTACGAGCAGTACTTC. Residues: CSARDLGRGPTYEQYF.

Notes on this clonotype: One end of the junction is discordant with germline, which a read error may explain. The chain recombines TRBV4-2 with TRBJ2-3, with 8 bases lining up with TRBD2. Germline CDR1 LGHNA, CDR2 YNFKEQ. The CDR3 contains 18 residues. CDR3: CVSSSRHLPGGPTDAQYF. CDR3 sequence (DNA): TGTGTCAGCAGCTCTCGACACCTACCGGGAGGGCCCACAGATGCGCAGTATTTT.

This clonotype was recorded at least ten times. The V call is TRBV7-2, the J call TRBJ2-4; D ambiguous. V lost 5 bases to trimming and J lost 6 bases, with 11 bases between them. Germline loops: CDR1 SGHTA, CDR2 FQGNSA. The CDR3 is made up of 13 amino acids. The CDR3: CASSPPATNIQYF. In DNA, the CDR3 is TGTGCCAGCAGCCCCCCGGCTACAAACATTCAGTACTTC.